Reported below is one TCR beta chain. This clone was observed a few times. The antigen this receptor binds is unknown. Per-base quality was not reported, and no clone a single base away is much larger than it. This entry is derived from a study of cytomegalovirus exposure and HLA in healthy donors (dated by TCRdb to the late 2010s). For the wider study: In an earlier analysis of roughly 590 of the donors, 250 to 350 Gb of sequence data and some 120 million unique TCR beta sequences from approximately 180 million T cells were reported. About 300 gigabases of sequencing data and tens of millions of unique TCR sequences were included in an early release covering 550 to 650 HLA-typed donors. Of the roughly 400 genotyped donors, approximately 80% fell in the genetic ancestry cluster associated with self-reported Caucasian donors. The study aimed to test whether signatures of past pathogen exposure could be identified by cataloging public T cell receptors. Using immunosequencing, the study profiled T cell repertoires from approximately 700 subjects and related those repertoires to cytomegalovirus serostatus. Along with the approximately 700-subject first cohort, a separate validation cohort of over a hundred different subjects was used. High-throughput TCR immunosequencing, statistical association of individual TCRs with disease status, and machine learning were combined to predict cytomegalovirus infection status. A later analysis re-analyzed previously published TCR beta repertoires from about 730 donors and added high-resolution HLA genotyping to study TCR occurrence patterns. Rather than drawing on any new phenotypic data, the later analysis identified candidate immune exposures from TCR beta sequences and the way those sequences occurred across donors. In an earlier analysis of a few hundred of the donors, high-throughput TCR beta sequencing was used to judge whether each TCR beta V gene segment behaved as functional or pseudogenic. Donor age, sex, ethnicity and CMV serostatus were compiled alongside the repertoire data. In a later genetic analysis, genome-wide SNP genotypes for about three fifths of the 666 donors were used, and that subset was treated as a discovery cohort. All discovery cohort repertoires had been generated on a single sequencing platform. HLA typing included class I and class II loci at four-digit resolution. Typing coverage varied by locus: 629-630 donors for A, B, C, DRB1 and DQB1; roughly 500 for DQA1; about 570 for DPA1; under 490 for DPB1. A handful of DR-DQ haplotypes were handled as single units for association and clustering because linkage in the cohort was strong. Among 300 to 450 genotyped donors of the cohort, an average of about 240,000 unique TCR beta nucleotide sequences were sequenced per donor, roughly 18% of them non-productive.

Library preparation used the immunoSEQ multiplex PCR assay. For the multiplex PCR, a mixture combining 60 forward primers for TCR Vbeta segments and 13 reverse primers for TCR Jbeta segments was used. The CDR3 region of rearranged TCR beta genes was amplified from genomic DNA with a multiplex PCR assay. Amplified TCR beta libraries were sequenced as 87-base-pair reads on the Illumina HiSeq System. The paper's processing steps were these. A later analysis counted approximately 76 million unique TCR beta chains across the 666 repertoires, and around 9.9 million of these chains were shared by at least two donors. To remove PCR and sequencing errors, raw reads were error-corrected and collapsed into unique sequences using a nearest-neighbor algorithm that merged closely related sequences. CDR3 sequences were aligned to IMGT reference sequences to assign V, D and J gene segments. For a sequence to be retained, a match of at least six nucleotides was required to both a V gene segment and a J gene segment. A rearrangement was called productive if the CDR3 had no stop codons and remained in frame with V and J, and every other rearrangement was called non-productive. Following IMGT convention, CDR3 was defined as the stretch from the second conserved V-encoded cysteine up to the conserved J-encoded phenylalanine. The earlier analysis of about 590 of the donors excluded sequences that lacked an unambiguous match to a single V gene segment. In an earlier analysis of roughly 600 of the donors, a V segment was called functional when productive rearrangements were above 56.7%, and segregating when the standard deviation between donors exceeded 5%. A statistical classification framework was built to diagnose cytomegalovirus status from the catalog of TCR beta chain sequences. In a later analysis, TCR nucleotide sequences were compared against IMGT/GENE-DB human TR gene sequences so that V and J genes could be assigned. A later analysis assigned CDR3 sequences and most-parsimonious VDJ recombination scenarios with the TCRdist pipeline. In a later analysis, each TCR beta chain was defined by its CDR3 amino acid sequence together with its V-gene family, and reads without a unique V-gene family were excluded. In a later analysis, nearly 600 highly shared, low-generation-probability nucleotide sequences were removed to address suspected cross-contamination and a sequencing artifact. In a later analysis, a clonal expansion index was calculated for each public chain from normalized within-repertoire ranks of inferred template counts. In a later analysis, generation probabilities were computed using a VDJ recombination model fitted to out-of-frame rearrangements, and the results were checked against IGoR. In a later analysis, hypergeometric tests were used to score TCR-TCR, TCR-HLA and TCR-CMV co-occurrence, with a repertoire-size bias correction applied to TCR pairs. In a later analysis, false discovery rates were estimated by permuting HLA or CMV assignments 20 times. A later analysis grouped co-occurring TCRs with DBSCAN, adding TCRdist sequence similarity when clustering within HLA-allele-positive subsets. Repertoires with fewer than 30,000 or more than 120,000 public chains were left out of co-occurrence clustering, as were a handful of repertoires with anomalous nucleotide sharing. TCRdb mirrors the immuneACCESS table, restricted to in-frame sequences. Some clones are absent from its copies; in checked studies, under half trace to an unresolved V gene, and the reason for the others is unknown. V and J calls and clone size are as listed in that table; D and trimming were resolved from the DNA. Counted in this sample were around 65,000 clones; approximately 60% of them appeared once. 2.5% to 3% of the sample rests with the top ten.

In total, roughly 670 healthy bone marrow donors made up the cohort. Cohort members were all nominally healthy when sampled, although unrecorded immune exposures were likely present. The donor tested CMV seronegative, placing the donor among the 350 to 400 seronegative members of the cohort. A peripheral blood sample was collected from each donor, and TCR beta sequencing was performed on peripheral blood mononuclear cells. The Qiagen DNeasy Blood Extraction Kit was used to extract genomic DNA from the blood cell samples. The CDR3, cysteine through phenylalanine, is 15 amino acids long. Only the CDR3 DNA stays, 45 bases, in frame from base 1. Germline trimming: 4 bases from V, 1 base from J; junction bases outside gene matches: 7. Taken from the germline V gene, the CDR1 and CDR2 loops are SGHRS and YFSETQ. Points the paper makes about the study in general: Specific HLA alleles were associated with about 17,000 TCR beta sequences at a false discovery rate of 0.05 in a later analysis. In vitro tests confirmed that a few of the cytomegalovirus-associated TCR beta chains recognize cytomegalovirus antigens. In a later analysis, HLA-associated TCR beta chains were found to be more clonally expanded and to have lower generation probabilities than equally common non-associated chains. A further reported finding was that TCR beta sequences accurately predicted the HLA-A and HLA-B alleles for most subjects in the first cohort. For the cohort, immune exposure information was limited to CMV serostatus. Most TCR sequences were observed very rarely across donors, whereas some public TCRs were present in many individuals. The cohort was sequenced for TCR beta chains only, and without alpha or paired-chain data the features that could be detected were limited. A cluster of highly shared sequence variants was judged likely to represent a technical artifact of the sequencing pipeline. An association between a missense DCLRE1C variant and V-gene and J-gene trimming of TCR beta chains was found in a later genetic analysis and replicated in an independent cohort. In a later analysis, several top co-occurrence clusters were reported to appear linked to parvovirus B19, influenza, CMV and Epstein-Barr virus. In the study, approximately 160 TCR beta chains were listed as associated with cytomegalovirus. According to the authors, the approach could potentially be generalized to other disease states and immunological phenotypes. A later analysis found that most CMV-associated TCR beta chains appeared HLA-restricted, with HLA associations seemingly driven largely by CMV exposure. In an earlier analysis of roughly 560 of the donors, most TCR beta V segments were observed in productive rearrangements about 90% or about 30% of the time, broadly matching IMGT annotations. The earlier analysis of some 540 of the donors excluded 15 to 20 rarely observed V segments, including chromosome 9 orphons, because counts were too low. According to a later analysis, TCR association rates differed among HLA loci, with DRB1 alleles showing the most associated TCRs and HLA-C alleles showing the fewest. Strong co-occurrence of HLA alleles, especially DR and DQ, made assigning TCR associations to individual alleles difficult. Because HLA typing was missing for some donors at each locus, association tests included only the typed subset. Cytomegalovirus status was reported to be diagnosed by the classifier with high specificity and sensitivity in both the original and validation cohorts. The 87-base-pair reads could not distinguish some IMGT-functional V segments, including TRBV6-2 and TRBV6-3, so those segments were excluded. Sequencing depth was assumed to be roughly uniform across donors in the presence/absence analyses, though that assumption may not hold. Linkage disequilibrium might explain the correlated functional status among segregating V segments, but an unknown experimental factor could not be ruled out. According to a later genetic analysis, donors in an Asian-associated ancestry cluster had fewer N-insertions in productive TCRs than the approximately 700-donor mean.

The V and J genes are TRBV5-1 and TRBJ1-1; 7 central bases correspond to TRBD1. The receptor's source is a man aged 25 to 40 in good health and CMV-seronegative. The sample comprised PBMCs. The nucleotides are TGCGCCAGCAGCCCTGGCTCAGGGGGGAACACTGAAGCTTTCTTT. It translates to CASSPGSGGNTEAFF.